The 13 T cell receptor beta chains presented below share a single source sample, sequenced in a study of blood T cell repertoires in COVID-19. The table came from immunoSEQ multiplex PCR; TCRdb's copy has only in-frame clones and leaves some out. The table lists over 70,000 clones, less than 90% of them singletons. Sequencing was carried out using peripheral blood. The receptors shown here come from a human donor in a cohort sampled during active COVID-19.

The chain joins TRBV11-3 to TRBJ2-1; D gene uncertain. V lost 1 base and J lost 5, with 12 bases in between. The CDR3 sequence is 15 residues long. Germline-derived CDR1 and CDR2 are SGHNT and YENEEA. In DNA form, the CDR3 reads TGTGCCAGCAGCTTAGGCGGCAGACCTAACAATGAGCAGTTCTTC. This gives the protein CASSLGGRPNNEQFF.

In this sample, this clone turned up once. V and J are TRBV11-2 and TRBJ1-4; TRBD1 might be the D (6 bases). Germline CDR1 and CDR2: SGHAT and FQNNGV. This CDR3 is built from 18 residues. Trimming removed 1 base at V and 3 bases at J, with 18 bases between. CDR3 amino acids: CASSLGLLADSSNEKLFF. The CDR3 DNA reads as TGTGCCAGCAGCTTAGGCCTCCTAGCGGACAGTTCTAATGAAAAACTGTTTTTT.

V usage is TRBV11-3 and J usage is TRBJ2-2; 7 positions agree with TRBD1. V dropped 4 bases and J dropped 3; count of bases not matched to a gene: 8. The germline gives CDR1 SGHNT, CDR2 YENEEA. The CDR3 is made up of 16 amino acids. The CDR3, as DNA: TGTGCCAGCAGCTCATCAGACAGGGTTTACACCGGGGAGCTGTTTTTT. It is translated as CASSSSDRVYTGELFF. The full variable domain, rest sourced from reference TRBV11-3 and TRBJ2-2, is EAGVVQSPRYKIIEKKQPVAFWCNPISGHNTLYWYLQNLGQGPELLIRYENEEAVDDSQLPKDRFSAERLKGVDSTLKIQPAELGDSAVYLCASSSSDRVYTGELFFGEGSRLTVL.

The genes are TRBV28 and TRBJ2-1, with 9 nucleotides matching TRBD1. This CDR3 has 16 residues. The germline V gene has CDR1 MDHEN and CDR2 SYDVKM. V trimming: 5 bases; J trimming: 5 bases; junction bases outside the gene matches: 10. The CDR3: CASSRKDRGRNNEQFF. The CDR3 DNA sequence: TGTGCCAGCAGTCGAAAGGACAGGGGACGCAACAATGAGCAGTTCTTC.

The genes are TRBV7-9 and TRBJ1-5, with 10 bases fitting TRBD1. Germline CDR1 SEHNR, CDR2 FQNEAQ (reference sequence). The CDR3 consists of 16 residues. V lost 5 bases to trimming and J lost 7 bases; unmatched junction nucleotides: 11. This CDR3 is CASSTGDRGQGQPQHF. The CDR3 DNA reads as TGTGCCAGCAGCACCGGGGACAGGGGCCAAGGGCAGCCCCAGCATTTT.

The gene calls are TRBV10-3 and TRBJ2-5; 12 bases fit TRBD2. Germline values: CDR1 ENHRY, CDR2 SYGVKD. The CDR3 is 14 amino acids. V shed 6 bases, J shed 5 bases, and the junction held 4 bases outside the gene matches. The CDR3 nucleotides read TGTGCCATCAGGCCTAGCGGGGGGGCCGAGACCCAGTACTTC. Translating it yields CAIRPSGGAETQYF.

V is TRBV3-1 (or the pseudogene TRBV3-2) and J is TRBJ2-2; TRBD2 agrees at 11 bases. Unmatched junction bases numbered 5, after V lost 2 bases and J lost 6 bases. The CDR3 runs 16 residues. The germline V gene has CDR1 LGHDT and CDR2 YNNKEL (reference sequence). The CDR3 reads CASSQTSGGTPGELFF. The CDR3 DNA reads TGTGCCAGCAGCCAAACTAGCGGGGGAACCCCCGGGGAGCTGTTTTTT.

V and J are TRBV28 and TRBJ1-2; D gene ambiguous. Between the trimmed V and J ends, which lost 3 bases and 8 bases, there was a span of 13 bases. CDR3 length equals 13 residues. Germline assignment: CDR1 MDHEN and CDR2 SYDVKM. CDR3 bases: TGTGCCAGCAGTTTCGAGAGGGTAAAAGGCTACACCTTC. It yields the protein CASSFERVKGYTF.

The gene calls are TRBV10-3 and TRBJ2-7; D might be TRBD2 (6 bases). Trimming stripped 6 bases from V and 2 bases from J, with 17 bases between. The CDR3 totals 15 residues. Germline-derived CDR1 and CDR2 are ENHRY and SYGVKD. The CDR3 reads CAISVAAGTTYEQYF. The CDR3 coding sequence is TGTGCCATCAGCGTGGCGGCGGGAACTACCTACGAGCAGTACTTC.

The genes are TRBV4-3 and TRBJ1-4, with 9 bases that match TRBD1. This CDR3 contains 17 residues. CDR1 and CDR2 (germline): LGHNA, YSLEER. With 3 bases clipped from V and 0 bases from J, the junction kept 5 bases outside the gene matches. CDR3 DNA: TGCGCCAGCAGCCAGGACAGGGGTCCCGCAACTAATGAAAAACTGTTTTTT. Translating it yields CASSQDRGPATNEKLFF.

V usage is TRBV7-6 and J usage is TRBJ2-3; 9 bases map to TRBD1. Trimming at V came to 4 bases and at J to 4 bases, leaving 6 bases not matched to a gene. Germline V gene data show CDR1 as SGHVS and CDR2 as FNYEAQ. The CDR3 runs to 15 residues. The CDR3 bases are TGTGCCAGCAGCTCCCTACAGGGGGCTGCAGATACGCAGTATTTT. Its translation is CASSSLQGAADTQYF. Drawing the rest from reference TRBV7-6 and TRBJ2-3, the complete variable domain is GAGVSQSPRYKVTKRGQDVALRCDPISGHVSLYWYRQALGQGPEFLTYFNYEAQQDKSGLPNDRFSAERPEGSISTLTIQRTEQRDSAMYRCASSSLQGAADTQYFGPGTRLTVL.

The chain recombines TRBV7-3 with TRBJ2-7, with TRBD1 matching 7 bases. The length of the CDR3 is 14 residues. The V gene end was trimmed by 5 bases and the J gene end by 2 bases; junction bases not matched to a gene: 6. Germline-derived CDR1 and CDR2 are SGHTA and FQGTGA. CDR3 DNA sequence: TGTGCCAGCAGCGTCGGGACAGTGCCCTACGAGCAGTACTTC. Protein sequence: CASSVGTVPYEQYF. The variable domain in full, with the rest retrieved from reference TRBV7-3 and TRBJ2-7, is GAGVSQTPSNKVTEKGKYVELRCDPISGHTALYWYRQSLGQGPEFLIYFQGTGAADDSGLPNDRFFAVRPEGSVSTLKIQRTERGDSAVYLCASSVGTVPYEQYFGPGTRLTVT.

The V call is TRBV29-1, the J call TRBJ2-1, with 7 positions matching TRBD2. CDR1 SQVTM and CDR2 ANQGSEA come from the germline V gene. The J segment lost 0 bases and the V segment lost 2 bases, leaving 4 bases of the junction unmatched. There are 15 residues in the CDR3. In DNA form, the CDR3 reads TGCAGCGTTGAATTTTGGGAGGGCTCCTACAATGAGCAGTTCTTC. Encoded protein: CSVEFWEGSYNEQFF.